This T cell receptor (beta chain) was captured in a study of blood T cell repertoires in COVID-19. As for the study in general: Sites across the United States, Italy and Spain contributed samples from acute and convalescent COVID-19. The cDNA or gDNA used as material had been derived from T cells, B-cell-depleted T cells, or PBMCs.

The CDR3 runs 15 residues. The V and J ends lost 5 bases and 0 bases, in that order; junction bases with no gene match: 4. CDR1 and CDR2 from the germline V gene are MDHEN and SYDVKM. This clone was recorded only once. Some clones are missing from TCRdb's copy, which holds only in-frame ones; the method was immunoSEQ multiplex PCR. The sample has about 250,000 clones, about 79% seen once. V gene TRBV28 combines with J gene TRBJ1-1; 9 positions agree with TRBD1. The origin of this receptor is a man older than 75 with acute or convalescent COVID-19. Source material: peripheral blood. CDR3 amino acids: CASSAWDRVNTEAFF. CDR3 coding DNA: TGTGCCAGCAGTGCATGGGACAGGGTGAACACTGAAGCTTTCTTT.